These 14 T cell receptor beta chains originate from one sample sequenced in a study of CD8+CD57+ T cells in acquired aplastic anemia. Those patients picked for sequencing had displayed CD8+CD57+ cell expansion on flow cytometry. TCR beta VDJ and CDR3 were profiled, and genomic DNA was the template. TCRdb passed the reads through MiXCR, listing each CDR3 protein once. Here the sample spans 150,000 to 200,000 distinct CDR3 sequences, 40% to 50% being singletons. Sequenced sample: sorted CD4+, CD8+, or CD8+CD57+ T cells (not recorded which) from PBMCs. The receptors originated from a human donor with aplastic anemia.

V usage is TRBV28 and J usage is TRBJ1-1, with a weak D call TRBD1 (6 bases). Looked up from germline, CDR1 is MDHEN and CDR2 is SYDVKM. The length of the CDR3 is 16 residues. V shed 6 bases and J shed 11 bases, with 28 bases lying between them. CDR3 nucleotide sequence: TGTGCCAGCAGCCTACCCGGGACACGGGCTTCGACGGGGGCTTTCTTT. Encoded protein: CASSLPGTRASTGAFF.

The rearrangement uses TRBV24-1 and TRBJ2-2; tentative D call: TRBD1 (5 bases). The CDR3 totals 16 residues. The V end lost 4 bases, the J end lost 5 bases, and 16 bases lay between the germline ends. Germline V lookup: CDR1 KGHDR, CDR2 SFDVKD. CDR3 protein: CATSDRTRGFTGELFF. CDR3 in DNA: TGTGCCACCAGTGACCGAACAAGGGGATTTACCGGGGAGCTGTTTTTT.

CDR3 sequence: CATSRERQGAGGYTF. CDR3 nucleotide sequence: TGTGCCACCAGCAGAGAGCGACAGGGGGCAGGTGGCTACACCTTC. The rearrangement uses TRBV15 and TRBJ1-2, with 10 bases lining up with TRBD1. The V and J ends lost 0 bases and 7 bases, in that order; junction bases with no gene match: 5. Germline V CDR1 and CDR2: LNHNV, YYDKDF (reference sequence). This CDR3 is built from 15 residues.

This clonotype turned up a few times. The V and J genes are TRBV6-2 or TRBV6-3 and TRBJ2-7; no firm D call. Trimming took off 2 bases at V and 4 bases at J, with 18 bases between the two ends. CDR3 size: 16 residues. Germline CDR1 and CDR2: MNHEY and SVGEGT. The CDR3 loop is CASSYLTGGVLYEQYF. The CDR3 nucleotides read TGTGCCAGCAGTTACCTTACGGGTGGAGTTCTTTACGAGCAGTACTTC.

This clonotype has just a few counts. The chain combines TRBV25-1 with TRBJ1-5; D gene unclear. Trimming stripped 2 bases from V and 1 base from J, with 6 bases between. Germline V gene sequence: CDR1 MGHDK, CDR2 SYGVNS. There are 14 residues in the CDR3. DNA for the CDR3: TGTGCCAGCAGTGAAATGGACAGCAATCAGCCCCAGCATTTT. Its translation: CASSEMDSNQPQHF.

The sample holds many counts of this clonotype. V and J are TRBV25-1 and TRBJ1-5, with D perhaps matching TRBD1 (5 bases). V was shortened by 4 bases and J by 1 base, with 11 bases between the two germline ends. Germline V lookup: CDR1 MGHDK, CDR2 SYGVNS. This CDR3 is 15 amino acids long. The CDR3 here is CASSGLGVSNQPQHF. The CDR3, as DNA: TGTGCCAGCAGTGGTCTGGGGGTGAGCAATCAGCCCCAGCATTTT.

A few counts support this clonotype. At one end, the junction sequence differs from germline, possibly due to a read error. The CDR3 protein is CASSLGTANSGYTF. The CDR3 DNA follows: TGTGCCAGCAGCCTGGGGACAGCAAACTCTGGCTACACCTTC. This rearrangement joins TRBV7-2 to TRBJ1-2, with 7 bases matching TRBD1. CDR1 SGHTA and CDR2 FQGNSA come from the germline V gene. The CDR3 contains 14 residues. Combining the CDR3 with reference TRBV7-2 and TRBJ1-2 gives the whole variable domain GAGVSQSPSNKVTEKGKDVELRCDPISGHTALYWYRQSLGQGLEFLIYFQGNSAPDKSGLPSDRFSAERTGGSVSTLTIQRTQQEDSAVYLCASSLGTANSGYTFGSGTRLTVV.

This chain uses TRBV2 with TRBJ1-1; D unresolved. CDR3 size: 16 residues. Trimming cost V 1 base and J 5 bases, with 17 bases left between them. CDR1 and CDR2 (germline): SNHLY, FYNNEI. The CDR3 region has the DNA TGTGCCAGCAGTGAAGTGGACTTCCGAGCGGGGACTGAAGCTTTCTTT. Amino acid sequence: CASSEVDFRAGTEAFF.

This clonotype was observed a handful of times. CDR3 sequence: CAWSVTGNEQFF. In DNA form, the CDR3 reads TGTGCCTGGAGTGTAACAGGAAATGAGCAGTTCTTC. V and J are TRBV30 and TRBJ2-1; possibly TRBD1 for D (5 bases). Deletions cut 0 bases from V and 7 bases from J, with 7 bases between. Germline CDR1 is GTSNPN and CDR2 is SVGIG (reference sequence). This CDR3 is built from 12 residues.

The chain uses TRBV6-5 and TRBJ2-3, with D perhaps given as TRBD1 or TRBD2 (5 bases each). Germline-derived CDR1 and CDR2 are MNHEY and SVGAGI. The germline V and J ends were trimmed by 4 bases and 0 bases, with 8 bases remaining between them. The CDR3 runs to 14 residues. CDR3 sequence (DNA): TGTGCCAGCAGTTCCGGGGACAGCACAGATACGCAGTATTTT. Translation: CASSSGDSTDTQYF.

This clonotype occurred many times. This chain joins TRBV7-3 and TRBJ1-2, with TRBD1 matching over 9 bases. The junction had 0 bases not matched to a gene; V was cut back by 2 bases and J by 8 bases. Germline V gene data show CDR1 as SGHTA and CDR2 as FQGTGA. This CDR3 region has 12 residues. Here the CDR3 reads CASSLGTGGYTF. The CDR3 region has the DNA TGTGCCAGCAGCTTAGGGACAGGGGGCTACACCTTC.

Ten or more counts support this clonotype. The V gene is TRBV5-6, the J gene TRBJ2-3, with D tentatively TRBD1 or TRBD2 (6 bases each). The V gene lost 6 bases and the J gene lost 9 bases, with 11 bases spanning the gap. CDR1 SGHDT and CDR2 YYEEEE come from the germline V gene. There are 11 residues in the CDR3. The CDR3 DNA reads TGTGCCAGCAACTGGAGGGGGACGCAGTATTTT. Its translation: CASNWRGTQYF.

This clonotype showed up just a few times. An end of the junction differs from the germline gene, which may be a read error. The chain has TRBV7-9 and TRBJ2-3; D is unclear. Germline V CDR1 and CDR2: SEHNR, FQNEAQ (reference sequence). The CDR3 has 11 amino acids. The CDR3 is CASSLAAAPVF. The CDR3 DNA follows: TGTGCCAGCAGCTTAGCAGCAGCGCCGGTATTT. Drawing the rest from reference TRBV7-9 and TRBJ2-3, the complete variable domain is DTGVSQNPRHKITKRGQNVTFRCDPISEHNRLYWYRQTLGQGPEFLTYFQNEAQLEKSRLLSDRFSAERPKGSFSTLEIQRTEQGDSAMYLCASSLAAAPVFGPGTRLTVL.

Comments on this clonotype: With a much larger clone just one base away, this may be a read error. This rearrangement joins TRBV6-4 to TRBJ1-5; tentatively, D is TRBD1 (6 bases). Germline CDR1 reads MRHNA; CDR2 reads SNTAGT. This CDR3 has 14 residues. The ends were cut back, 4 bases at V and 6 bases at J, with 13 bases in the middle. The CDR3 loop reads CASSVDTGTQPQHF. The CDR3 DNA reads as TGTGCCAGCAGTGTCGATACAGGGACTCAGCCCCAGCATTTT.